One TCR beta chain is described in this entry. The data stem from a study of blood T cell repertoires in COVID-19. Study overall: The analysed material was cDNA or gDNA that came from T cells, B-cell-depleted T cells, or PBMCs.

In the original analysis: It was from reference gene primer amplification that nucleated cell counts were estimated. Assay: immunoSEQ multiplex PCR; the TCRdb copy retains only in-frame clones and omits some. V, J and clone size are taken as reported in that table, and D and trimming were inferred from the DNA itself. The table lists under 85,000 clones, about 83% of them singletons. Trimming cost V 0 bases and J 3 bases, with 9 bases left between them. The CDR3 is 15 residues long. Germline lookup yields CDR1 MNHEY and CDR2 SVGAGI. The chain links TRBV6-5 to TRBJ1-5, with no clear D. Sample: peripheral blood. The receptor was derived from a man older than 75 with active or convalescent COVID-19. CDR3 sequence (DNA): TGTGCCAGCAGTTACTCGACGGGAGACAATCAGCCCCAGCATTTT. Its protein product is CASSYSTGDNQPQHF.